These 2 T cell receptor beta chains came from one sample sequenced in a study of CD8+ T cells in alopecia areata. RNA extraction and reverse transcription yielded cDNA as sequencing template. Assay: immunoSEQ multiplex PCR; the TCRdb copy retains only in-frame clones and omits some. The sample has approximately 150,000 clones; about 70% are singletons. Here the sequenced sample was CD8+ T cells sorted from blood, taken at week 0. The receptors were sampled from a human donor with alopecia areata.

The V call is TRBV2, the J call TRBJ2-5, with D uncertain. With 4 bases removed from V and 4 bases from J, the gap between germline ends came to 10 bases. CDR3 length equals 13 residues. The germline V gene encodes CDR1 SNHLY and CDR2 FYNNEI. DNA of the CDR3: TGTGCCAGCAGTGGGATAGGGCTAGAGACCCAGTACTTC. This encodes CASSGIGLETQYF.

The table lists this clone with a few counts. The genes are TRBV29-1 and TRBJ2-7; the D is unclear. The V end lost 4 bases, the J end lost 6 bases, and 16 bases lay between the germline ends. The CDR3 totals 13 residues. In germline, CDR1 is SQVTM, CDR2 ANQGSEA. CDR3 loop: CSVVGLYYSEQYF. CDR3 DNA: TGCAGCGTTGTAGGTCTTTATTATTCCGAGCAGTACTTC.